The 5 T cell receptor beta chains given below trace back to one sample, sequenced in a study of cytomegalovirus exposure and HLA in healthy donors. Primers: 60 Vbeta forward and 13 Jbeta reverse. Sequenced by immunoSEQ multiplex PCR; TCRdb stores in-frame clones only, minus some. This table has 150,000 or so clones, approximately 80% appearing once. Sequencing was carried out using PBMCs. The receptors shown here come from a man younger than 40 in good health and CMV-seropositive.

This clone was counted a single time. The chain has TRBV25-1 and TRBJ1-5; 7 bases fit TRBD1. The length of the CDR3 is 15 residues. Looked up from germline, CDR1 is MGHDK and CDR2 is SYGVNS. J gave up 2 bases and V 2 bases, and 3 bases lay outside the gene matches. The CDR3 DNA sequence: TGTGCCAGCAGTGAACAGGGGGGAGGCAATCAGCCCCAGCATTTT. Translation: CASSEQGGGNQPQHF.

This clone was detected a few times. This chain joins TRBV2 and TRBJ2-5; TRBD1 might be the D (6 bases). V lost 6 bases, J lost 1 base, and 9 bases lay in between. This CDR3 is built from 13 residues. Germline CDR1 is SNHLY and CDR2 is FYNNEI. The CDR3 is CASSTGIQETQYF. In DNA, the CDR3 is TGTGCCAGCAGCACAGGGATCCAAGAGACCCAGTACTTC.

The CDR3 reads CASSFGRNTGELFF. The DNA of the CDR3 is TGTGCCAGCAGCTTTGGCAGAAACACCGGGGAGCTGTTTTTT. The chain recombines TRBV11-2 with TRBJ2-2, with D unresolved. The CDR3 has 14 amino acids. V was cut by 3 bases and J by 2 bases, with 7 bases left in between. Germline V gene sequence: CDR1 SGHAT, CDR2 FQNNGV. The variable domain in full, completed from reference TRBV11-2 and TRBJ2-2, reads EAGVAQSPRYKIIEKRQSVAFWCNPISGHATLYWYQQILGQGPKLLIQFQNNGVVDDSQLPKDRFSAERLKGVDSTLKIQPAKLEDSAVYLCASSFGRNTGELFFGEGSRLTVL.

CDR3 coding DNA: TGTGCCAGTAGACTAGCGGGAGAGACCCAGTACTTC. The encoded protein is CASRLAGETQYF. V usage is TRBV19 and J usage is TRBJ2-5; TRBD2 agrees at 9 bases. V lost 6 bases, J lost 4 bases, and 0 bases stayed unmatched. CDR1 is LNHDA and CDR2 is SQIVND in the germline V gene (reference sequence). The CDR3 spans 12 residues. Supplemented by reference TRBV19 and TRBJ2-5, the full variable domain reads DGGITQSPKYLFRKEGQNVTLSCEQNLNHDAMYWYRQDPGQGLRLIYYSQIVNDFQKGDIAEGYSVSREKKESFPLTVTSAQKNPTAFYLCASRLAGETQYFGPGTRLLVL.

As for this clone: The junction differs from germline at one of its ends, possibly a read error. The V and J genes are TRBV5-1 and TRBJ2-3; D ambiguous. This CDR3 is 15 amino acids long. CDR1 is SGHRS and CDR2 is YFSETQ in the germline V gene. CDR3 nucleotide sequence: TGCGCCAGCAGCTTGGTGTCAGCCACCACAGATGCGCAGTATTTT. It encodes CASSLVSATTDAQYF.